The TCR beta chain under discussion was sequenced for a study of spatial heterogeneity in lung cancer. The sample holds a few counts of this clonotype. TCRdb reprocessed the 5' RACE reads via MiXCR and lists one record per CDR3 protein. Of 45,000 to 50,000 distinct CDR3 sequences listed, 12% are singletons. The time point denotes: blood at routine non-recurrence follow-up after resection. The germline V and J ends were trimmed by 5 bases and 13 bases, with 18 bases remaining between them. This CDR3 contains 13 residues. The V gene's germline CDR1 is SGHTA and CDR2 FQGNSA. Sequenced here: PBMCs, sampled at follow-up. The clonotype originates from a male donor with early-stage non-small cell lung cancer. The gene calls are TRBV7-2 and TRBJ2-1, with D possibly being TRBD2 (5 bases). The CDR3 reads CASSERGRDPQFF. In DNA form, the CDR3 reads TGTGCCAGCAGCGAACGCGGACGGGATCCTCAGTTCTTC.